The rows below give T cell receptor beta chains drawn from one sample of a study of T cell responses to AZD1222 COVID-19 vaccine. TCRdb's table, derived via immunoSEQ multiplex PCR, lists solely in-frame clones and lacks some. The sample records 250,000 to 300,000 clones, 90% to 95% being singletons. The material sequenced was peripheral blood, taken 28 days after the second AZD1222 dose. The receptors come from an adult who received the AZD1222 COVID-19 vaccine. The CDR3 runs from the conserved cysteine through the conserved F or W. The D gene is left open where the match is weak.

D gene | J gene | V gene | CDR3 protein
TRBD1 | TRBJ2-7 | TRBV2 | CASSRQGRTYEQYF
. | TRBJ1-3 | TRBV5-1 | CASSYAGTASGNTIYF
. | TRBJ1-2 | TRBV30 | CAWSLDGGAVGYTF
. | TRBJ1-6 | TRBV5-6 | CASSPTRGARYNSPLHF
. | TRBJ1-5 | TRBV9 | CASSGGNSNQPQHF
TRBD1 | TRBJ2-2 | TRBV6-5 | CASSWDRVPGELFF
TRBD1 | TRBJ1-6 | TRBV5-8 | CASSRWDRGSPLHF
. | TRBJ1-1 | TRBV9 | CASSPTVIGPEAFF
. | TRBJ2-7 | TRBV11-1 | CASSLAPAALIYEQYF
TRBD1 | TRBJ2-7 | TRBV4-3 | CASRTGRSSYEQYF
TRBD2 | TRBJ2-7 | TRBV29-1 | CSVELAGREQYF
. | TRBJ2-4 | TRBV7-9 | CASSPSQPGHRGRGQYF
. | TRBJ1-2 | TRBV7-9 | CASIKVGLADGYTF
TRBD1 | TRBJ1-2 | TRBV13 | CASSARGTGGYTF
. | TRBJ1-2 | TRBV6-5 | CASSYTSGYGYTF
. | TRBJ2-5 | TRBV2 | CASRSPTRRETQYF
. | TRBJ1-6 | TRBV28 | CASSGGRSYNSPLHF
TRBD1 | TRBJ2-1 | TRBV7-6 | CASSGGQGNNEQFF
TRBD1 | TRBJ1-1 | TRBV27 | CASKYGQVNTEAFF
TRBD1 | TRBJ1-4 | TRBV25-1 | CASSPTGGFNEKLFF
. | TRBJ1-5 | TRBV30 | CAWSGSDNQPQHF
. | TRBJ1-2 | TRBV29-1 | CSVGASGPYGYTF
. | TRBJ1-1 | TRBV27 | CASTMGGPNTEAFF
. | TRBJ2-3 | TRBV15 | CATSTRLRGGKDTQYF
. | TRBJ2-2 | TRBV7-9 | CASSLDRVDTGELFF
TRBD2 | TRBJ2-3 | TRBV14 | CASSQGRGSGSADTQYF
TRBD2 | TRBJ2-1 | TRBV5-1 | CASSLGTRGEQFF
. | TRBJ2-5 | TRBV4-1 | CASSYGSRDGETQYF
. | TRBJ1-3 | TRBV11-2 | CASSLDRNTIYF
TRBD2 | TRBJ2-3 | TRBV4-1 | CASSHRLAGEYTQYF
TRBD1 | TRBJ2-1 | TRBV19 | CASIYLYSDRANEQFF
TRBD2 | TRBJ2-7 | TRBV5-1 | CASSLEASGSYEQYF
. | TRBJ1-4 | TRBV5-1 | CASSTGTQGEKLFF
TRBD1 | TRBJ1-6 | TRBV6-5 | CASRRQGAQNSPLHF
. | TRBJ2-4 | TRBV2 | CASSERTQNIQYF
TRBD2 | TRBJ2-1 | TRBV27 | CASKGLAGDNEQFF
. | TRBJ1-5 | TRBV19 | CASSIEGRRQPQHF
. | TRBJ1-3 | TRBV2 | CASSGLGAGGNTIYF
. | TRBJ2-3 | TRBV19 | CASSIGGGRFTDTQYF
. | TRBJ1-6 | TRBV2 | CGTKQSYNSPLHF
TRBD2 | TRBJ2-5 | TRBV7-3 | CASSSARGGMETQYF
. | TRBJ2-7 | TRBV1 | CTSSQVGGDRGAPYEQYF